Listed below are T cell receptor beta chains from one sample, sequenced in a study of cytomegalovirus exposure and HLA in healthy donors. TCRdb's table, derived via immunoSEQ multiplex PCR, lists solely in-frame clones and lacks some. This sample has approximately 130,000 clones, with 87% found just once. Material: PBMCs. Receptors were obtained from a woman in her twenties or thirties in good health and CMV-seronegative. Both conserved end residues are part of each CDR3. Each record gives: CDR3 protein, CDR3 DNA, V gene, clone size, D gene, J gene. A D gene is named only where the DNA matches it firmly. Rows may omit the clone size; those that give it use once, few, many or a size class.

CDR3aa: CASSGHSGRPPRTQYF
CDR3nt: TGCGCCAGCAGTGGTCATAGCGGGAGGCCGCCCCGTACGCAGTATTTT
v_gene: TRBV10-1
abundance: NA
d_gene: TRBD2
j_gene: TRBJ2-3

CDR3aa: CASSPLAGPLSDTQYF
CDR3nt: TGTGCCAGCAGCCCACTAGCGGGACCTTTATCAGATACGCAGTATTTT
v_gene: TRBV27
abundance: NA
d_gene: TRBD2
j_gene: TRBJ2-3

CDR3aa: CASSVRSSGANVLTF
CDR3nt: TGTGCCAGCAGCGTTAGGAGCTCTGGGGCCAACGTCCTGACTTTC
v_gene: TRBV9
abundance: NA
d_gene: NA
j_gene: TRBJ2-6

CDR3aa: CASSPGQGLGYGYTF
CDR3nt: TGTGCCAGCAGCCCCGGACAGGGTTTAGGCTATGGCTACACCTTC
v_gene: TRBV2
abundance: NA
d_gene: TRBD1
j_gene: TRBJ1-2

CDR3aa: CASSFYLDNEQFF
CDR3nt: TGCGCCAGCAGCTTCTACCTTGACAATGAGCAGTTCTTC
v_gene: TRBV5-1
abundance: NA
d_gene: NA
j_gene: TRBJ2-1

CDR3aa: CSVTATNEKLFF
CDR3nt: TGCAGCGTTACGGCAACTAATGAAAAACTGTTTTTT
v_gene: TRBV29-1
abundance: NA
d_gene: NA
j_gene: TRBJ1-4

CDR3aa: CASSRTPRGNQPQHF
CDR3nt: TGTGCCAGTAGTCGGACACCTAGGGGCAATCAGCCCCAGCATTTT
v_gene: TRBV19
abundance: NA
d_gene: NA
j_gene: TRBJ1-5

CDR3aa: CASSYQGSTAFF
CDR3nt: TGTGCCAGCAGCTATCAGGGGTCTACAGCTTTCTTT
v_gene: TRBV7-8
abundance: NA
d_gene: NA
j_gene: TRBJ1-1

CDR3aa: CASSLSPTMNTEAFF
CDR3nt: TGTGCCAGCAGTTTATCGCCTACTATGAACACTGAAGCTTTCTTT
v_gene: TRBV27
abundance: NA
d_gene: NA
j_gene: TRBJ1-1

CDR3aa: CASSPRTSRSSYEQYF
CDR3nt: TGTGCCAGCAGCCCCCGGACTAGCCGGAGCTCCTACGAGCAGTACTTC
v_gene: TRBV7-2
abundance: NA
d_gene: TRBD2
j_gene: TRBJ2-7

CDR3aa: CASSLSGQAYEQYF
CDR3nt: TGCGCCAGCAGCTTGTCCGGACAGGCCTACGAGCAGTACTTC
v_gene: TRBV5-1
abundance: once
d_gene: TRBD1
j_gene: TRBJ2-7

CDR3aa: CAWSARQGATEAFF
CDR3nt: TGTGCCTGGAGTGCCCGACAGGGGGCAACTGAAGCTTTCTTT
v_gene: TRBV30
abundance: NA
d_gene: TRBD1
j_gene: TRBJ1-1

CDR3aa: CASSQGTPTNNEQFF
CDR3nt: TGCGCCAGCAGCCAAGGGACTCCCACCAACAATGAGCAGTTCTTC
v_gene: TRBV4-3
abundance: few
d_gene: NA
j_gene: TRBJ2-1

CDR3aa: CASSFADRGTEAFF
CDR3nt: TGTGCCAGCAGCTTTGCCGACAGGGGCACTGAAGCTTTCTTT
v_gene: TRBV5-6
abundance: NA
d_gene: TRBD1
j_gene: TRBJ1-1

CDR3aa: CASSALTSGSLSSYEQYF
CDR3nt: TGTGCCAGCAGTGCGCTGACTAGCGGGAGCCTTAGCTCCTACGAGCAGTACTTC
v_gene: TRBV27
abundance: NA
d_gene: TRBD2
j_gene: TRBJ2-7

CDR3aa: CASSIGGRAEEQYF
CDR3nt: TGTGCCAGTAGTATTGGCGGGAGGGCCGAGGAGCAGTACTTC
v_gene: TRBV19
abundance: NA
d_gene: TRBD2
j_gene: TRBJ2-7

CDR3aa: CASSHIPGNEQYF
CDR3nt: TGCGCCAGCAGCCATATTCCAGGGAACGAGCAGTACTTC
v_gene: TRBV4-3
abundance: NA
d_gene: NA
j_gene: TRBJ2-7

CDR3aa: CASSFQGRDNEKLFF
CDR3nt: TGCGCCAGCAGCTTCCAGGGCAGGGATAATGAAAAACTGTTTTTT
v_gene: TRBV5-1
abundance: NA
d_gene: NA
j_gene: TRBJ1-4

CDR3aa: CASSYLMTAYEQYF
CDR3nt: TGTGCCAGCAGTTACTTGATGACAGCTTACGAGCAGTACTTC
v_gene: TRBV6-5
abundance: NA
d_gene: NA
j_gene: TRBJ2-7

CDR3aa: CASSEKGQGTSATNEKLFF
CDR3nt: TGTGCCAGCAGTGAAAAGGGACAGGGGACGTCAGCAACTAATGAAAAACTGTTTTTT
v_gene: TRBV2
abundance: NA
d_gene: TRBD1
j_gene: TRBJ1-4

CDR3aa: CASGTPNTEAFF
CDR3nt: TGTGCCAGCGGGACACCGAACACTGAAGCTTTCTTT
v_gene: TRBV7-8
abundance: NA
d_gene: NA
j_gene: TRBJ1-1

CDR3aa: CASSQDYGQSEQYF
CDR3nt: TGCGCCAGCAGCCAAGATTACGGACAGAGTGAGCAGTACTTC
v_gene: TRBV4-3
abundance: NA
d_gene: NA
j_gene: TRBJ2-7

CDR3aa: CASSIGQGLPDEQYF
CDR3nt: TGTGCCAGTAGTATAGGACAGGGACTCCCGGACGAGCAGTACTTC
v_gene: TRBV19
abundance: NA
d_gene: NA
j_gene: TRBJ2-7

CDR3aa: CASSPNMGSYGYTF
CDR3nt: TGTGCCAGCTCACCGAATATGGGGAGCTATGGCTACACCTTC
v_gene: TRBV18
abundance: NA
d_gene: NA
j_gene: TRBJ1-2

CDR3aa: CASSFGRGQDEQFF
CDR3nt: TGTGCCAGCAGCTTTGGCAGGGGCCAAGATGAGCAGTTCTTC
v_gene: TRBV11-3
abundance: NA
d_gene: NA
j_gene: TRBJ2-1

CDR3aa: CASSMTGYSNQPQHF
CDR3nt: TGTGCCAGTAGTATGACAGGTTATAGCAATCAGCCCCAGCATTTT
v_gene: TRBV19
abundance: NA
d_gene: NA
j_gene: TRBJ1-5

CDR3aa: CASSRTFEADTQYF
CDR3nt: TGTGCCAGCAGCCGCACGTTTGAGGCAGATACGCAGTATTTT
v_gene: TRBV6-6
abundance: few
d_gene: NA
j_gene: TRBJ2-3

CDR3aa: CASSEGARGWEETQYF
CDR3nt: TGTGCCAGCAGTGAAGGGGCAAGGGGATGGGAAGAGACCCAGTACTTC
v_gene: TRBV2
abundance: NA
d_gene: NA
j_gene: TRBJ2-5

CDR3aa: CASSDSQGVARAFF
CDR3nt: TGTGCCAGCAGCGACTCACAGGGGGTCGCGCGTGCTTTCTTT
v_gene: TRBV7-9
abundance: NA
d_gene: TRBD1
j_gene: TRBJ1-1

CDR3aa: CASSRTGSDTEAFF
CDR3nt: TGTGCCAGCAGCAGGACAGGGAGCGACACTGAAGCTTTCTTT
v_gene: TRBV7-9
abundance: NA
d_gene: TRBD1
j_gene: TRBJ1-1

CDR3aa: CASSQELGRASSYNEQFF
CDR3nt: TGCGCCAGCAGCCAAGAATTAGGGCGGGCGAGCTCCTACAATGAGCAGTTCTTC
v_gene: TRBV4-3
abundance: NA
d_gene: NA
j_gene: TRBJ2-1

CDR3aa: CASSFQGRNTIYF
CDR3nt: TGTGCCAGCAGTTTCCAGGGGAGAAACACCATATATTTT
v_gene: TRBV28
abundance: NA
d_gene: NA
j_gene: TRBJ1-3

CDR3aa: CASSLVGTGNSYTF
CDR3nt: TGTGCCAGCAGCTTGGTCGGGACAGGGAATTCCTACACCTTC
v_gene: TRBV5-4
abundance: NA
d_gene: TRBD1
j_gene: TRBJ1-2

CDR3aa: CASSPTTEVGYGYTF
CDR3nt: TGTGCCAGCTCACCAACGACAGAAGTAGGGTATGGCTACACCTTC
v_gene: TRBV18
abundance: few
d_gene: NA
j_gene: TRBJ1-2

CDR3aa: CASSLTVLTEAFF
CDR3nt: TGTGCCAGCAGTTTAACGGTCCTCACTGAAGCTTTCTTT
v_gene: TRBV28
abundance: NA
d_gene: NA
j_gene: TRBJ1-1

CDR3aa: CAISDVPGGTGELFF
CDR3nt: TGTGCCATCAGTGATGTCCCAGGGGGCACCGGGGAGCTGTTTTTT
v_gene: TRBV10-3
abundance: NA
d_gene: TRBD1
j_gene: TRBJ2-2

CDR3aa: CASRHLQTGGKTDTQYF
CDR3nt: TGTGCCAGTAGACACCTACAGACAGGGGGCAAAACAGATACGCAGTATTTT
v_gene: TRBV19
abundance: once
d_gene: TRBD1
j_gene: TRBJ2-3

CDR3aa: CASKEDGGAVDTQYF
CDR3nt: TGCGCCAGCAAAGAAGACGGGGGGGCGGTAGATACGCAGTATTTT
v_gene: TRBV5-1
abundance: NA
d_gene: TRBD2
j_gene: TRBJ2-3

CDR3aa: CSSSLDRASTDTQYF
CDR3nt: TGTTCCAGCAGCTTGGACAGGGCCAGCACAGATACGCAGTATTTT
v_gene: TRBV7-9
abundance: NA
d_gene: TRBD1
j_gene: TRBJ2-3

CDR3aa: CASSLGGPGQLYEQYF
CDR3nt: TGTGCCAGCAGCTTGGGTGGGCCGGGACAACTCTACGAGCAGTACTTC
v_gene: TRBV5-4
abundance: NA
d_gene: NA
j_gene: TRBJ2-7

CDR3aa: CASSLEAGGTGNTIYF
CDR3nt: TGTGCCAGCAGCTTGGAAGCAGGGGGTACTGGAAACACCATATATTTT
v_gene: TRBV5-5
abundance: few
d_gene: TRBD1
j_gene: TRBJ1-3

CDR3aa: CASGEQAQSEQYF
CDR3nt: TGTGCCAGCGGGGAACAGGCACAGTCCGAGCAGTACTTC
v_gene: TRBV28
abundance: NA
d_gene: NA
j_gene: TRBJ2-7

CDR3aa: CASSDDTYQPQHF
CDR3nt: TGTGCCAGTAGCGACGACACATATCAGCCCCAGCATTTT
v_gene: TRBV19
abundance: NA
d_gene: NA
j_gene: TRBJ1-5

CDR3aa: CAPPRGKPPLHF
CDR3nt: TGTGCCCCTCCCCGGGGAAAACCACCCCTCCACTTT
v_gene: TRBV30
abundance: NA
d_gene: NA
j_gene: TRBJ1-6

CDR3aa: CASSFRAGGDTDTQYF
CDR3nt: TGTGCCAGCAGCTTCCGAGCGGGAGGAGACACAGATACGCAGTATTTT
v_gene: TRBV5-4
abundance: NA
d_gene: TRBD2
j_gene: TRBJ2-3

CDR3aa: CASRGTGGAYEQYF
CDR3nt: TGTGCCAGCAGGGGGACAGGGGGCGCCTACGAGCAGTACTTC
v_gene: TRBV6-5
abundance: NA
d_gene: TRBD1
j_gene: TRBJ2-7

CDR3aa: CASSYSSADTQYF
CDR3nt: TGTGCCAGCAGTTACTCTTCTGCAGATACGCAGTATTTT
v_gene: TRBV6-5
abundance: NA
d_gene: NA
j_gene: TRBJ2-3

CDR3aa: CASSRGQGIDEQYF
CDR3nt: TGTGCCAGCAGTCGAGGACAGGGGATCGACGAGCAGTACTTC
v_gene: TRBV28
abundance: NA
d_gene: TRBD1
j_gene: TRBJ2-7

CDR3aa: CASSDRDSPYSNQPQHF
CDR3nt: TGTGCCAGTAGTGACAGGGATTCTCCCTATAGCAATCAGCCCCAGCATTTT
v_gene: TRBV19
abundance: NA
d_gene: TRBD1
j_gene: TRBJ1-5

CDR3aa: CASSLGGQGDEKLFF
CDR3nt: TGTGCCAGCAGTTTAGGTGGACAGGGGGATGAAAAACTGTTTTTT
v_gene: TRBV28
abundance: NA
d_gene: TRBD1
j_gene: TRBJ1-4

CDR3aa: CASSLGTGTNEKLFF
CDR3nt: TGTGCCAGCAGCTTAGGGACAGGGACGAATGAAAAACTGTTTTTT
v_gene: TRBV7-9
abundance: few
d_gene: TRBD1
j_gene: TRBJ1-4

CDR3aa: CASRQNYGYTF
CDR3nt: TGTGCCAGCAGACAGAACTATGGCTACACCTTC
v_gene: TRBV28
abundance: NA
d_gene: NA
j_gene: TRBJ1-2

CDR3aa: CASSLPSLLAGGREQFF
CDR3nt: TGTGCCAGCAGTTTACCGTCCCTACTAGCGGGAGGGCGGGAGCAGTTCTTC
v_gene: TRBV28
abundance: NA
d_gene: TRBD2
j_gene: TRBJ2-1

CDR3aa: CASSFGTGGVSGANVLTF
CDR3nt: TGCGCCAGCAGCTTTGGTACAGGGGGAGTCTCTGGGGCCAACGTCCTGACTTTC
v_gene: TRBV5-1
abundance: NA
d_gene: TRBD1
j_gene: TRBJ2-6

CDR3aa: CSSSSPGGGQKNYGYTF
CDR3nt: TGTTCCAGCAGCTCACCGGGGGGGGGACAGAAAAACTATGGCTACACCTTC
v_gene: TRBV7-9
abundance: NA
d_gene: TRBD1
j_gene: TRBJ1-2